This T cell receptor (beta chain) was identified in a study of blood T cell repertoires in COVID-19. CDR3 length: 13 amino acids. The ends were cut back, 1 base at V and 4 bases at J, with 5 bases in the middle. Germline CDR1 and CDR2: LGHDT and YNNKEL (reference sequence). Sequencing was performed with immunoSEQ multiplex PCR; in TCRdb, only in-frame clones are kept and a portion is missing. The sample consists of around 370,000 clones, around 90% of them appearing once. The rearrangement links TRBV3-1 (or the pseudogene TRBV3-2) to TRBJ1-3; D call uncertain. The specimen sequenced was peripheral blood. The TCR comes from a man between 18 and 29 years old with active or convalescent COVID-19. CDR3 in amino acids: CASSQARGNTIYF. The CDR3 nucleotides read TGTGCCAGCAGCCAAGCGAGGGGAAACACCATATATTTT.